What follows are 17 T cell receptor beta chains derived from one specimen sequenced in a study of Graves' ophthalmopathy and Graves' hyperthyroidism. The study amplified TCR beta CDR3 regions using RNA transcripts. Scientists carried out first-round RT-PCR using HTBI primers and then a second-round multiplex PCR. TCRdb reprocessed the multiplex PCR reads via MiXCR and lists one record per CDR3 protein. The table lists about 700,000 distinct CDR3 sequences, 35% to 50% of them singletons, with 3% to 3.5% in the top ten. The sample taken for sequencing was peripheral blood. These receptors came from an adult man with Graves' ophthalmopathy.

This chain connects TRBV12-3 or TRBV12-4 to TRBJ2-7; D may be TRBD2 (6 bases). Trimming left V 0 bases short and J 7 bases short, with 19 bases between. CDR3 size: 16 residues. CDR3 in amino acids: CASSLARAGGALEQYF. The CDR3 DNA follows: TGTGCCAGCAGTTTAGCGCGGGCCGGGGGAGCGCTAGAGCAGTACTTC.

V is TRBV25-1 and J is TRBJ1-6; 8 positions match TRBD1. Germline loops: CDR1 MGHDK, CDR2 SYGVNS. V lost 3 bases, J lost 12 bases, and 7 bases stayed unmatched. The CDR3 is made up of 14 amino acids. This CDR3 is CASSDRQGSGPLHF. For the CDR3, the DNA is TGTGCCAGCAGTGATCGACAGGGGTCAGGACCCCTCCACTTT.

The chain links TRBV12-3 or TRBV12-4 to TRBJ2-7; D perhaps matches TRBD2 (5 bases). This CDR3 is 15 amino acids long. The V gene lost 9 bases and the J gene lost 2 bases, with 20 bases spanning the gap. This CDR3 reads CASEGYGNGAYEQYF. The CDR3 bases are TGTGCCAGTGAAGGCTATGGGAACGGGGCCTACGAGCAGTACTTC.

To note about this clonotype: It is likely a read error, because the conserved phenylalanine at the end of the CDR3 is missing. The rearrangement uses TRBV5-6 and TRBJ1-2, with a possible D match to TRBD1 (5 bases). Germline lookup yields CDR1 SGHDT and CDR2 YYEEEE. The CDR3 loop spans 15 amino acids. Trimming left V 1 base short and J 4 bases short, with 14 bases between. The CDR3 DNA reads TGTGCCAGCAGCTTGAGACCCGGGGCGGGCTATGGCTACACCCTC. This sequence encodes CASSLRPGAGYGYTL.

This clonotype has a count of ten or more. V is TRBV7-2 and J is TRBJ1-5; D remains unclear. V was shortened by 5 bases and J by 3 bases, with 14 bases between the two germline ends. CDR1 and CDR2 from the germline V gene are SGHTA and FQGNSA. The CDR3 length is 15 residues. Here the CDR3 reads CASSRGYSYNQPQHF. The CDR3 DNA is TGTGCCAGCAGCCGAGGGTACAGTTACAATCAGCCCCAGCATTTT. The full variable domain, rest sourced from reference TRBV7-2 and TRBJ1-5, is GAGVSQSPSNKVTEKGKDVELRCDPISGHTALYWYRQSLGQGLEFLIYFQGNSAPDKSGLPSDRFSAERTGGSVSTLTIQRTQQEDSAVYLCASSRGYSYNQPQHFGDGTRLSIL.

This clonotype was counted at least ten times. The rearrangement links TRBV19 to TRBJ1-1, with D maybe TRBD1 (6 bases). CDR3 length equals 15 residues. V shed 2 bases and J shed 4 bases, with 14 bases lying between them. The germline V gene encodes CDR1 LNHDA and CDR2 SQIVND (reference sequence). CDR3 bases: TGTGCCAGTAGTATATGGGGGGGGGCATCCACTGAAGCTTTCTTT. It yields the protein CASSIWGGASTEAFF.

The table lists this clonotype with many counts. The rearrangement joins TRBV5-1 to TRBJ1-1; TRBD1 aligns across 12 bases. V dropped 4 bases and J dropped 1; count of bases not matched to a gene: 5. The CDR3 totals 16 residues. Germline CDR1 and CDR2: SGHRS and YFSETQ. CDR3 bases: TGCGCCAGCAGCGTCGGGACAGGGGGCTGGAACACTGAAGCTTTCTTT. It is translated as CASSVGTGGWNTEAFF.

The chain carries TRBV5-1 and TRBJ2-2; no reliable D call. This CDR3 is 14 amino acids long. Trimming took 0 bases from V and 11 from J, leaving 14 bases between them. In germline, CDR1 is SGHRS, CDR2 YFSETQ. DNA for the CDR3: TGCGCCAGCAGCTTGGAGGCAGGCGGCGGCGAGCTGTTTTTT. This translates into CASSLEAGGGELFF.

This clonotype was observed a single time. The rearrangement joins TRBV20-1 to TRBJ1-5; D is perhaps TRBD1 (6 bases). This CDR3 is built from 14 residues. Trimming took 7 bases from V and 5 from J, leaving 18 bases between them. Germline values: CDR1 DFQATT, CDR2 SNEGSKA (reference sequence). The CDR3 loop reads CSEGGVLGDQPQHF. The CDR3 DNA sequence: TGCAGTGAGGGGGGGGTGTTGGGTGATCAGCCCCAGCATTTT.

This clonotype appeared many times. The CDR3: CASSLGSGATEAFF. The CDR3, as DNA: TGTGCCAGCAGCTTAGGATCAGGGGCCACTGAAGCTTTCTTT. The chain is built from TRBV7-9 and TRBJ1-1, with a possible D match to TRBD1 (6 bases). The CDR3 runs to 14 residues. V was clipped by 1 base and J by 4 bases, with 10 bases between them. From germline, CDR1 is SEHNR and CDR2 FQNEAQ (reference sequence).

In DNA form, the CDR3 reads TGTGCCAGCTCACCATCGACGGACACCTACGAGCAGTACTTC. This sequence encodes CASSPSTDTYEQYF. The rearrangement links TRBV9 to TRBJ2-7; tentative D call: TRBD1 (5 bases). Germline V gene data show CDR1 as SGDLS and CDR2 as YYNGEE. V lost 7 bases to trimming and J lost 2 bases, with 16 bases between them. The CDR3 is 14 residues long.

The chain is built from TRBV7-9 and TRBJ2-6, with TRBD1 matching over 7 bases. Germline CDR1 reads SEHNR; CDR2 reads FQNEAQ (reference sequence). Losses at the gene ends were 4 bases for V and 0 bases for J; bases not matched to a gene: 9. This CDR3 is 18 amino acids long. The CDR3 bases are TGTGCCAGCAGCTCTAAGTCCGACAGGGACTCTGGGGCCAACGTCCTGACTTTC. This sequence encodes CASSSKSDRDSGANVLTF.

This sequence joins TRBV25-1 and TRBJ1-6, with D hard to call. Germline V lookup: CDR1 MGHDK, CDR2 SYGVNS. This CDR3 region has 13 residues. CDR3 DNA: TGTGCTAGAGGAGGTGGGGTGGATTCACCCCTCCACTTT. Translated, it gives CARGGGVDSPLHF.

To note about this clonotype: Germline and junction disagree at one end, which may indicate a read error. The chain is built from TRBV7-9 and TRBJ2-5; 8 bases agree with TRBD1. CDR3 length equals 12 residues. Per the germline V gene, CDR1 is SEHNR and CDR2 is FQNEAQ (reference sequence). The DNA for the CDR3 is TGTGCCAGCAGCTGGACTGGACAGGGCCTGGACTTC. Amino acids: CASSWTGQGLDF. The variable domain in full, with the rest retrieved from reference TRBV7-9 and TRBJ2-5, is DTGVSQNPRHKITKRGQNVTFRCDPISEHNRLYWYRQTLGQGPEFLTYFQNEAQLEKSRLLSDRFSAERPKGSFSTLEIQRTEQGDSAMYLCASSWTGQGLDFGPGTRLLVL.

The chain employs TRBV7-2 and TRBJ1-6, with a possible D match to TRBD1 (6 bases). V lost 3 bases, J lost 9 bases, and 12 bases lay in between. Germline V CDR1 and CDR2: SGHTA, FQGNSA. The CDR3 sequence is 14 residues long. CDR3 nucleotide sequence: TGTGCCAGCAGCTTTGGGGGCGCGGGTTCACCCCTCCACTTT. Translated: CASSFGGAGSPLHF.

This chain links TRBV20-1 with TRBJ2-7; D might be TRBD1 or TRBD2, each matching 5 bases. Trimming took 5 bases from V and 6 from J, leaving 11 bases between them. The length of the CDR3 is 11 residues. Germline-derived CDR1 and CDR2 are DFQATT and SNEGSKA (reference sequence). CDR3 region: CSAGTGTEQYF. The CDR3 DNA is TGCAGTGCTGGTACCGGGACCGAGCAGTACTTC.

This rearrangement joins TRBV6-5 to TRBJ2-7; D is unclear. V lost 4 bases and J 4 bases, leaving 8 bases between the germline ends. CDR1 and CDR2 from the germline V gene are MNHEY and SVGAGI. CDR3 length: 12 amino acids. CDR3 loop: CASSSYGYEQYF. CDR3 in DNA: TGTGCCAGCAGTTCCTATGGATACGAGCAGTACTTC.